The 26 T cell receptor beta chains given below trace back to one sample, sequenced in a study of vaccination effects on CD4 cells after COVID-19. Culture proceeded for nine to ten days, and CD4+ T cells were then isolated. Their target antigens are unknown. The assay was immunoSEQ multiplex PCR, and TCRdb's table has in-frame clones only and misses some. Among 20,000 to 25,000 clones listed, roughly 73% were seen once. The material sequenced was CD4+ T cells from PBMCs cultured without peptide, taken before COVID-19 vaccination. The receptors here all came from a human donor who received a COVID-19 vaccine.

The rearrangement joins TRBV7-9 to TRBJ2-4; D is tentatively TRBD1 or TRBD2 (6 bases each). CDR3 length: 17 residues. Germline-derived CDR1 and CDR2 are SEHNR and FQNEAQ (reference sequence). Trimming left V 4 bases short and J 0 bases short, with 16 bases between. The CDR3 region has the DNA TGTGCCAGCAGCTCGGCAGGAGGGGGACTAGCCAAAAACATTCAGTACTTC. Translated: CASSSAGGGLAKNIQYF.

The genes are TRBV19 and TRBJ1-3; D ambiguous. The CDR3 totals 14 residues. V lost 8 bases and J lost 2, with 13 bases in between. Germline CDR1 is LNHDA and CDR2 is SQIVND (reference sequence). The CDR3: CASRPGGAGNTIYF. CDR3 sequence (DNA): TGTGCCAGTCGCCCAGGCGGGGCTGGAAACACCATATATTTT. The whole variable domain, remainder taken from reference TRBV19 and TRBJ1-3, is DGGITQSPKYLFRKEGQNVTLSCEQNLNHDAMYWYRQDPGQGLRLIYYSQIVNDFQKGDIAEGYSVSREKKESFPLTVTSAQKNPTAFYLCASRPGGAGNTIYFGEGSWLTVV.

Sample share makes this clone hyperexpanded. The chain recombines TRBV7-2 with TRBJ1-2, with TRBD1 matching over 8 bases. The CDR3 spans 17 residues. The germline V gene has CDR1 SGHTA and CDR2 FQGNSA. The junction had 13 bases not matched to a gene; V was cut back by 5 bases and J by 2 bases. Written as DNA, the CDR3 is TGTGCCAGCAGCGGCCCGACAGGGGCCCCACCAAACTATGGCTACACCTTC. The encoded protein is CASSGPTGAPPNYGYTF.

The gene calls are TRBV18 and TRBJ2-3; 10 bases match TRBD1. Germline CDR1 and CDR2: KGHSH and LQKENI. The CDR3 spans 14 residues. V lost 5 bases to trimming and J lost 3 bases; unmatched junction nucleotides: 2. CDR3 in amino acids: CASSGTGVTDTQYF. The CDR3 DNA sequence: TGTGCCAGCTCAGGGACAGGGGTAACAGATACGCAGTATTTT.

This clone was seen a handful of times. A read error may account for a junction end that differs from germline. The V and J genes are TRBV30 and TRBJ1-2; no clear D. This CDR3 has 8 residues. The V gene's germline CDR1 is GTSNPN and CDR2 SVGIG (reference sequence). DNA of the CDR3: TGTGCCTTGAGTGGCTACACCTTC. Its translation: CALSGYTF.

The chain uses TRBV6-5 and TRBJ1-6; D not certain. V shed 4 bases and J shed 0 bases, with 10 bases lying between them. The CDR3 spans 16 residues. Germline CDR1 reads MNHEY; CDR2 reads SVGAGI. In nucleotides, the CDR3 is TGTGCCAGCAGTTCCCAGGCGAGCTCCTATAATTCACCCCTCCACTTT. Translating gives CASSSQASSYNSPLHF.

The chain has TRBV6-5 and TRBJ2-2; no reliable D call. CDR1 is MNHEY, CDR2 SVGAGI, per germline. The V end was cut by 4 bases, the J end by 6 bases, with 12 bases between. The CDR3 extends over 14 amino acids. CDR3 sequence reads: CASSSHGPPGELFF. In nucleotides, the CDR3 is TGTGCCAGCAGTTCCCACGGGCCCCCCGGGGAGCTGTTTTTT.

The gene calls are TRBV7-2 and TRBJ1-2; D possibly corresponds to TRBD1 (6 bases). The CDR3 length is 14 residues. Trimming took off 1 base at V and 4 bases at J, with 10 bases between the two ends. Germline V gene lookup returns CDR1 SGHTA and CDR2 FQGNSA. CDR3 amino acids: CASSLDRDTYGYTF. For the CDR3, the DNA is TGTGCCAGCAGCTTAGACAGGGACACCTATGGCTACACCTTC.

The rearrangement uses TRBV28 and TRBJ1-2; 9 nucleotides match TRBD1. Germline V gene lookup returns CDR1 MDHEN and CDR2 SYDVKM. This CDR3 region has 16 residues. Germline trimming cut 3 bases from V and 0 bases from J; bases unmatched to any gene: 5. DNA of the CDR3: TGTGCCAGCAGTTTCGGGGACAGGGTCTCTAACTATGGCTACACCTTC. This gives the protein CASSFGDRVSNYGYTF.

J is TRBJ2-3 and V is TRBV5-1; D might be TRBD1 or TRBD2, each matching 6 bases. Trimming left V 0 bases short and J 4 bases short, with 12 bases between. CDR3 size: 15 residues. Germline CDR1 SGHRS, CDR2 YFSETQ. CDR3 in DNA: TGCGCCAGCAGCTTGGACGGGGGCACGGCAGATACGCAGTATTTT. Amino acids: CASSLDGGTADTQYF.

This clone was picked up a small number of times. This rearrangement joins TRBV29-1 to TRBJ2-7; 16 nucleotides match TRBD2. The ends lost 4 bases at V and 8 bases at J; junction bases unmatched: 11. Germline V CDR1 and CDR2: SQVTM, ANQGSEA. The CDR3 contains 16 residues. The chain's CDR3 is CSVGSPGLAGGRQQYF. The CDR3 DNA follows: TGCAGCGTTGGGTCGCCGGGACTAGCGGGGGGGAGGCAGCAGTACTTC.

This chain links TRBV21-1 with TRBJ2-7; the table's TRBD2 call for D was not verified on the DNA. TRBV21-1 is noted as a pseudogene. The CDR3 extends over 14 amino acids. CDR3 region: CASSPLAGGNEQYF. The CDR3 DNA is TGTGCCAGCAGCCCCCTAGCGGGAGGGAACGAGCAGTACTTC.

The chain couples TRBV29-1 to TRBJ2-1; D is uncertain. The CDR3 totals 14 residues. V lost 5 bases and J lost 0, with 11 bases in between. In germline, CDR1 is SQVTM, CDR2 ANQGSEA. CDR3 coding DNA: TGCAGCGTTATGTGGGAAAGCTCCTACAATGAGCAGTTCTTC. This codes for CSVMWESSYNEQFF.

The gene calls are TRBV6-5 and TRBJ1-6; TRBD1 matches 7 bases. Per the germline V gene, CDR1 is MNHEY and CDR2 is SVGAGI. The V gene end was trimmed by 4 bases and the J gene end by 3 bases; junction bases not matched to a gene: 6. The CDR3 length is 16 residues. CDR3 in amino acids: CASSSTGKGYNSPLHF. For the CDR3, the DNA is TGTGCCAGCAGTTCGACAGGGAAGGGCTATAATTCACCCCTCCACTTT.

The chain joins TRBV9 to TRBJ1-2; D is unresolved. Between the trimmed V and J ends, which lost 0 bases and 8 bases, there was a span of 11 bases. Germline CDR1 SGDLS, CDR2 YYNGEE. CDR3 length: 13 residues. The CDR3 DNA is TGTGCCAGCAGCGTAGGACCCGGGTTCGGCTACACCTTC. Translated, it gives CASSVGPGFGYTF.

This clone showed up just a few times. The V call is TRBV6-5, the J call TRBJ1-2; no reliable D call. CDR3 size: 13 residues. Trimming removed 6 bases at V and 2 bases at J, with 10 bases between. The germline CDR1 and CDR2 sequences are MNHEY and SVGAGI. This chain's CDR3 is CASSQTMNYGYTF. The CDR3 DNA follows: TGTGCCAGCAGCCAGACGATGAACTATGGCTACACCTTC.

Written as DNA, the CDR3 is TGTGCCAGCAGTCGGGGACTAGCGGGATCAACGACAGATACGCAGTATTTT. Encoded protein: CASSRGLAGSTTDTQYF. The V gene is TRBV6-6, the J gene TRBJ2-3; 13 bases agree with TRBD2. With V trimmed by 5 bases and J by 3 bases, 8 bases remained unmatched. The V gene's germline CDR1 is MNHNY and CDR2 SVGAGI (reference sequence). The CDR3 contains 17 residues.

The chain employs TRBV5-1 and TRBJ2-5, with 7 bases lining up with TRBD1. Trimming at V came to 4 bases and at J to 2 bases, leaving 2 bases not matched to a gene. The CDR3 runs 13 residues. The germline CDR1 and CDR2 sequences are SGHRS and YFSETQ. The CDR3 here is CASSPGQQETQYF. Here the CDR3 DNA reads TGCGCCAGCAGCCCGGGACAGCAAGAGACCCAGTACTTC.

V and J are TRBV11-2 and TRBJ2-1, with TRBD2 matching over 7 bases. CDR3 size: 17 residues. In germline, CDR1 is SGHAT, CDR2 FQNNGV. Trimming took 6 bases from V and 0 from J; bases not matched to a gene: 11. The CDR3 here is CASRRLAVRSSYNEQFF. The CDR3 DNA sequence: TGTGCCAGCAGACGGCTAGCGGTTAGGAGCTCCTACAATGAGCAGTTCTTC.

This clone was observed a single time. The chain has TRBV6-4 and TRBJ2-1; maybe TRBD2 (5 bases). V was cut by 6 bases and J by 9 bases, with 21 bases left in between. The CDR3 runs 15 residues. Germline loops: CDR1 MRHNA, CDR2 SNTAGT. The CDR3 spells CASSPRIARVGEQFF. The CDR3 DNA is TGTGCCAGCAGCCCTAGGATAGCGAGGGTCGGTGAGCAGTTCTTC.

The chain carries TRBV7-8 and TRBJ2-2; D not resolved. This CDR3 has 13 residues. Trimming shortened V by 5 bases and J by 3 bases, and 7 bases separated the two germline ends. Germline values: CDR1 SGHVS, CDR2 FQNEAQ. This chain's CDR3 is CASSLRDTGELFF. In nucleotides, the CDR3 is TGTGCCAGCAGCCTGCGAGACACCGGGGAGCTGTTTTTT.

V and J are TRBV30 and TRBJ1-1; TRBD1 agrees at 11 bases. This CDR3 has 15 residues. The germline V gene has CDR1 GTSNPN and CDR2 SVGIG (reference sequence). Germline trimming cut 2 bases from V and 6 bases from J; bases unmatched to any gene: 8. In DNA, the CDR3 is TGTGCCTGGAGTCCCCGGGACAGGGGGTACGCTGAAGCTTTCTTT. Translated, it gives CAWSPRDRGYAEAFF.

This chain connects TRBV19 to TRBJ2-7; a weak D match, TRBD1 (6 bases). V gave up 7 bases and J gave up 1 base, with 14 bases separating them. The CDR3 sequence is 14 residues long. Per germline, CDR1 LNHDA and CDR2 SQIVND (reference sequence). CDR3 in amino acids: CASKTGHSSYEQYF. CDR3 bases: TGTGCCAGTAAAACGGGACACTCATCCTACGAGCAGTACTTC.

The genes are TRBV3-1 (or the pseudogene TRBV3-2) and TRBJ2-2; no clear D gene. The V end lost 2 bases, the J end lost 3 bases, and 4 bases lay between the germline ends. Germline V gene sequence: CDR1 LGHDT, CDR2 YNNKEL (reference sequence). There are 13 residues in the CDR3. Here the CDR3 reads CASSQRDTGELFF. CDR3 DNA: TGTGCCAGCAGCCAACGAGACACCGGGGAGCTGTTTTTT.

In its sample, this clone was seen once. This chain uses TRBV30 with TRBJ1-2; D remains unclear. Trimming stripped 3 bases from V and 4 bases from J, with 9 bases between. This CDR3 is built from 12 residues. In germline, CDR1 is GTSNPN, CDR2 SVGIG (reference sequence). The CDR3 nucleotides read TGTGCCTGGAGCCGACAAAGCTATGGCTACACCTTC. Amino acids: CAWSRQSYGYTF.

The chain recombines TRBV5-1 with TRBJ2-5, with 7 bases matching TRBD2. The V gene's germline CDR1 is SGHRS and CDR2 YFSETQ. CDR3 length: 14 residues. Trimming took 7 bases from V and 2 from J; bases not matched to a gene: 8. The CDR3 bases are TGCGCCAGCTCATTCTCTAGCGGACAAGAGACCCAGTACTTC. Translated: CASSFSSGQETQYF.